A selection of T cell receptor beta chains follows, all from one sample in a study of OX40 agonist ivuxolimab in advanced cancers. Assay: immunoSEQ multiplex PCR; the TCRdb copy retains only in-frame clones and omits some. The sample records about 37,000 clones, 92% being singletons. The sequenced sample was CD4+ or CD8+ T cells sorted from blood, obtained in a trial of the OX40 agonist ivuxolimab. These receptors all stem from an adult with an advanced solid tumor such as melanoma, head and neck, liver or kidney cancer. The CDR3 runs from the conserved cysteine through the conserved F or W. A D gene is named only where the DNA matches it firmly. Expanded clones get a size class; other rows say once, few or many, or leave the size out.

J | length | D | size | V | CDR3 | DNA
TRBJ2-7 | 15 | TRBD1 | - | TRBV6-6 | CASSPGQGLSGEQYF | TGTGCCAGCAGCCCGGGACAGGGTCTCTCCGGCGAGCAGTACTTC
TRBJ2-1 | 13 | - | - | TRBV27 | CASSLATGYEQFF | TGTGCCAGCAGTTTAGCCACAGGGTATGAGCAGTTCTTC
TRBJ2-7 | 13 | - | few | TRBV19 | CATRGADSYEQYF | TGTGCCACCCGTGGCGCAGACTCCTACGAGCAGTACTTC
TRBJ1-1 | 14 | - | - | TRBV13 | CASSYREGETEAFF | TGTGCCAGCAGTTACAGGGAGGGGGAAACTGAAGCTTTCTTT
TRBJ2-5 | 20 | TRBD1 | - | TRBV7-6 | CASSTLRPYRDRAYQETQYF | TGTGCCTCCTCCACTCTCCGGCCTTACCGGGACAGGGCGTACCAAGAGACCCAGTACTTC
TRBJ2-2 | 16 | - | - | TRBV5-1 | CASSPFAGGHTGELFF | TGCGCCAGCAGCCCATTCGCCGGGGGTCACACCGGGGAGCTGTTTTTT
TRBJ2-7 | 14 | - | few | TRBV7-2 | CASSTWTDSYEQYF | TGTGCCAGCAGCACGTGGACGGACTCCTACGAGCAGTACTTC
TRBJ1-5 | 14 | - | - | TRBV27 | CASSFSGVGQPQHF | TGTGCCAGCAGTTTCTCGGGGGTGGGTCAGCCCCAGCATTTT
TRBJ2-1 | 17 | - | once | TRBV9 | CASSNPVAGLSYNEQFF | TGTGCCAGCAGCAATCCGGTCGCGGGCCTCTCCTACAATGAGCAGTTCTTC
TRBJ2-7 | 13 | TRBD2 | - | TRBV28 | CASSPREAYEQYF | TGTGCCAGCAGTCCTCGGGAGGCCTACGAGCAGTACTTC
TRBJ2-7 | 16 | - | - | TRBV7-9 | CASSFSSGGTVREQYF | TGTGCCAGCAGCTTTTCCTCGGGGGGGACAGTCCGGGAGCAGTACTTC
TRBJ1-4 | 16 | - | - | TRBV7-8 | CASSLGRVGTNEKLFF | TGTGCCAGCAGCTTAGGGAGGGTTGGGACTAATGAAAAACTGTTTTTT
TRBJ2-3 | 15 | - | few | TRBV10-3 | CAISGPDSASDTQYF | TGTGCCATCAGTGGTCCAGACTCCGCCTCAGATACGCAGTATTTT
TRBJ1-1 | 14 | - | - | TRBV27 | CASSFNRLNTEAFF | TGTGCCAGCAGTTTTAACAGGCTGAACACTGAAGCTTTCTTT
TRBJ1-5 | 15 | - | - | TRBV9 | CASSVEGQVNQPQHF | TGTGCCAGCAGCGTAGAAGGGCAGGTTAATCAGCCCCAGCATTTT
TRBJ2-7 | 13 | - | - | TRBV9 | CASSRGGPYEQYF | TGTGCCAGCAGCCGGGGCGGACCCTACGAGCAGTACTTC
TRBJ2-3 | 16 | - | - | TRBV5-6 | CASSLELGRSTDTQYF | TGTGCCAGCAGCTTGGAATTAGGCCGAAGCACAGATACGCAGTATTTT
TRBJ1-1 | 12 | - | - | TRBV5-1 | CASSFGGYPAFF | TGCGCCAGCAGCTTCGGGGGATACCCTGCTTTCTTT
TRBJ2-3 | 14 | - | - | TRBV6-5 | CASSHVNQAPAQYF | TGTGCCAGCAGTCACGTGAATCAGGCGCCAGCGCAGTATTTT
TRBJ2-1 | 13 | - | - | TRBV7-2 | CASSLTRGGEQFF | TGTGCCAGCAGCTTAACCAGGGGTGGGGAGCAGTTCTTC
TRBJ1-3 | 15 | - | once | TRBV5-1 | CASSLNIPPGNTIYF | TGCGCCAGCAGCTTGAACATCCCCCCTGGAAACACCATATATTTT
TRBJ2-3 | 15 | TRBD1 | - | TRBV7-8 | CASSSQGWSTDTQYF | TGTGCCAGCAGCTCACAGGGGTGGAGTACAGATACGCAGTATTTT